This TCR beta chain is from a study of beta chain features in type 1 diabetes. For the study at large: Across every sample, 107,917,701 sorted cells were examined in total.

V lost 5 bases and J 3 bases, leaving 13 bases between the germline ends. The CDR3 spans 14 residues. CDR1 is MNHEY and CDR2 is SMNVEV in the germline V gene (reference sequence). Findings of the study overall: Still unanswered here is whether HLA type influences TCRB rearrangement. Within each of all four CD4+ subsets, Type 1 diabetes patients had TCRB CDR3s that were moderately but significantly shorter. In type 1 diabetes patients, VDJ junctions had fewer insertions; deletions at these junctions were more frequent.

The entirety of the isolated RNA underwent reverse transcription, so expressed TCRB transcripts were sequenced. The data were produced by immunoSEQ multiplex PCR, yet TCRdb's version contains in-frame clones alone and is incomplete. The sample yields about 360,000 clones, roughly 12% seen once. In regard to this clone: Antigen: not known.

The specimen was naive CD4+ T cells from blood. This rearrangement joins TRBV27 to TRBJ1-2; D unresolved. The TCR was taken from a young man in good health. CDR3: CASSRSGIYYGYTF. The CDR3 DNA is TGTGCCAGCAGTCGGTCCGGGATTTACTATGGCTACACCTTC.